The rows below give T cell receptor beta chains drawn from one sample of a study of read filtering for tumor transcriptome and immune sequencing. TCRdb itself ran the reads through MiXCR, one entry per CDR3 protein. The sample yields 75,000 to 95,000 distinct CDR3 sequences, 20% to 25% seen once. The material sequenced was a population of CD138-negative cells sorted from bone marrow. Receptors originate from a donor over 35 with multiple myeloma. Both conserved end residues are part of each CDR3. A D gene is named only where the DNA matches it firmly. Size tells how often a clone was seen (once, few, many) or the class of an expanded clone, and some rows leave it out.

d_call: TRBD1; v_call: TRBV6-5; clone_size: many; j_call: TRBJ1-2; cdr3_aa: CASRDRGYLDGYTF; cdr3_nt: TGTGCCAGCAGGGACAGGGGCTACCTGGATGGCTACACCTTC
d_call: TRBD2; v_call: TRBV10-3; clone_size: NA; j_call: TRBJ2-5; cdr3_aa: CATSGGPGEETQYF; cdr3_nt: TGTGCCACCTCGGGGGGGCCCGGTGAAGAGACCCAGTACTTC
d_call: NA; v_call: TRBV20-1; clone_size: NA; j_call: TRBJ1-4; cdr3_aa: CSASRGLPNEKLSF; cdr3_nt: TGCAGTGCTAGTCGGGGGCTCCCTAATGAAAAACTGTCCTTT
d_call: NA; v_call: TRBV15; clone_size: NA; j_call: TRBJ1-5; cdr3_aa: CATSRGNQPQHF; cdr3_nt: TGTGCCACCAGCAGAGGTAATCAGCCCCAGCATTTT
d_call: NA; v_call: TRBV14; clone_size: few; j_call: TRBJ2-5; cdr3_aa: CASSPFRGRQETQYF; cdr3_nt: TGTGCCAGCAGCCCCTTCAGAGGGCGCCAAGAGACCCAGTACTTC
d_call: NA; v_call: TRBV12-3/TRBV12-4; clone_size: NA; j_call: TRBJ1-1; cdr3_aa: CASSSSGITSFF; cdr3_nt: TGTGCCAGCAGTTCTAGTGGTATTACGTCTTTCTTT
d_call: NA; v_call: TRBV12-3/TRBV12-4; clone_size: NA; j_call: TRBJ1-2; cdr3_aa: CASSLDPSLGGANYGYTF; cdr3_nt: TGTGCCAGCAGTTTAGATCCGTCTCTAGGGGGAGCTAACTATGGCTACACCTTC
d_call: NA; v_call: TRBV18; clone_size: many; j_call: TRBJ1-4; cdr3_aa: CASSPQPFDEKLFF; cdr3_nt: TGTGCCAGCTCACCACAACCGTTCGATGAAAAACTGTTTTTT
d_call: NA; v_call: TRBV28; clone_size: many; j_call: TRBJ1-4; cdr3_aa: CASSLFHEKLFF; cdr3_nt: TGTGCCAGCAGTTTATTTCATGAAAAACTGTTTTTT
d_call: TRBD1; v_call: TRBV7-9; clone_size: many; j_call: TRBJ2-1; cdr3_aa: CASSGTGGADEQFF; cdr3_nt: TGTGCCAGCAGCGGGACAGGGGGCGCGGATGAGCAGTTCTTC
d_call: NA; v_call: TRBV24-1; clone_size: many; j_call: TRBJ1-2; cdr3_aa: CATSDFEGQRYTF; cdr3_nt: TGTGCCACCAGTGATTTCGAAGGTCAGCGCTACACCTTC
d_call: TRBD1; v_call: TRBV19; clone_size: once; j_call: TRBJ2-3; cdr3_aa: CASTRQGNIGDTQYF; cdr3_nt: TGTGCCAGTACCCGACAGGGTAACATTGGCGATACGCAGTATTTT
d_call: TRBD1; v_call: TRBV7-2; clone_size: many; j_call: TRBJ2-1; cdr3_aa: CASGSDRGLGEQFF; cdr3_nt: TGTGCGAGCGGGTCGGACAGGGGGCTCGGTGAGCAGTTCTTC
d_call: TRBD1; v_call: TRBV19; clone_size: NA; j_call: TRBJ1-5; cdr3_aa: CASGDRDQPQHF; cdr3_nt: TGTGCCAGTGGAGACAGGGATCAGCCCCAGCATTTT
d_call: NA; v_call: TRBV7-3; clone_size: many; j_call: TRBJ1-6; cdr3_aa: CASSLEQLNSPLHF; cdr3_nt: TGTGCCAGCAGCTTAGAACAGCTTAATTCACCCCTCCACTTT
d_call: TRBD1; v_call: TRBV2; clone_size: many; j_call: TRBJ1-1; cdr3_aa: CASRGLDRPNTEAFF; cdr3_nt: TGTGCCAGCAGGGGACTGGACAGGCCGAACACTGAAGCTTTCTTT
d_call: NA; v_call: TRBV5-1; clone_size: once; j_call: TRBJ2-7; cdr3_aa: CASSLMWGGASEQYF; cdr3_nt: TGCGCCAGCAGCTTGATGTGGGGGGGCGCGAGCGAGCAGTACTTC
d_call: NA; v_call: TRBV5-1; clone_size: few; j_call: TRBJ1-1; cdr3_aa: CASSLIGAGNTEAFF; cdr3_nt: TGCGCCAGCAGCTTGATAGGGGCCGGGAACACTGAAGCTTTCTTT
d_call: NA; v_call: TRBV15; clone_size: many; j_call: TRBJ1-1; cdr3_aa: CATSRDPPFDPGAEAFF; cdr3_nt: TGTGCCACCAGCAGAGACCCCCCATTCGACCCTGGGGCTGAAGCTTTCTTT
d_call: NA; v_call: TRBV7-3; clone_size: NA; j_call: TRBJ2-2; cdr3_aa: CASSLRADSTGELFF; cdr3_nt: TGTGCCAGCAGCTTAAGGGCAGACTCGACCGGGGAGCTGTTTTTT
d_call: NA; v_call: TRBV20-1; clone_size: NA; j_call: TRBJ2-1; cdr3_aa: CSAPGPFYNEQFF; cdr3_nt: TGCAGTGCTCCGGGACCCTTCTACAATGAGCAGTTCTTC
d_call: TRBD2; v_call: TRBV7-9; clone_size: many; j_call: TRBJ2-1; cdr3_aa: CASSLVAGNEQFF; cdr3_nt: TGTGCCAGCAGCTTGGTAGCGGGGAATGAGCAGTTCTTC
d_call: NA; v_call: TRBV19; clone_size: few; j_call: TRBJ2-6; cdr3_aa: CASSGWEVHSGANVLTF; cdr3_nt: TGTGCCAGTAGTGGATGGGAGGTCCACTCTGGGGCCAACGTCCTGACTTTC
d_call: NA; v_call: TRBV2; clone_size: NA; j_call: TRBJ2-5; cdr3_aa: CASGRQEGLETQYF; cdr3_nt: TGTGCCAGCGGGAGACAGGAGGGTTTGGAGACCCAGTACTTC
d_call: TRBD2; v_call: TRBV12-3/TRBV12-4; clone_size: many; j_call: TRBJ2-1; cdr3_aa: CASSFVLAGARSYNEQFF; cdr3_nt: TGTGCCAGCAGTTTTGTTCTAGCGGGCGCTCGCTCCTACAATGAGCAGTTCTTC
d_call: NA; v_call: TRBV29-1; clone_size: many; j_call: TRBJ2-3; cdr3_aa: CSVAATTTDTQYF; cdr3_nt: TGCAGCGTTGCGGCCACCACCACAGATACGCAGTATTTT
d_call: NA; v_call: TRBV5-1; clone_size: many; j_call: TRBJ1-1; cdr3_aa: CASSLASTATEAFF; cdr3_nt: TGCGCCAGCAGCTTGGCTTCGACAGCGACTGAAGCTTTCTTT
d_call: NA; v_call: TRBV23-1; clone_size: many; j_call: TRBJ2-1; cdr3_aa: CASSKDSLGENEQFF; cdr3_nt: TGCGCCAGCAGTAAGGACTCCCTCGGAGAGAATGAGCAGTTCTTC
d_call: TRBD1; v_call: TRBV3-1; clone_size: few; j_call: TRBJ1-1; cdr3_aa: CATFPGTGGGGEAFF; cdr3_nt: TGTGCCACTTTTCCCGGGACAGGGGGCGGTGGGGAAGCTTTCTTT
d_call: NA; v_call: TRBV9; clone_size: NA; j_call: TRBJ2-2; cdr3_aa: CASSPGPTGELFF; cdr3_nt: TGTGCCAGCTCCCCAGGCCCAACCGGGGAGCTGTTTTTT
d_call: NA; v_call: TRBV7-9; clone_size: many; j_call: TRBJ2-7; cdr3_aa: CASSSDRGPSYEQYF; cdr3_nt: TGTGCCAGCAGCTCGGACCGGGGCCCTTCCTACGAGCAGTACTTC
d_call: NA; v_call: TRBV24-1; clone_size: many; j_call: TRBJ2-1; cdr3_aa: CATSDLVNEQFF; cdr3_nt: TGTGCCACCAGTGATCTTGTAAATGAGCAGTTCTTC